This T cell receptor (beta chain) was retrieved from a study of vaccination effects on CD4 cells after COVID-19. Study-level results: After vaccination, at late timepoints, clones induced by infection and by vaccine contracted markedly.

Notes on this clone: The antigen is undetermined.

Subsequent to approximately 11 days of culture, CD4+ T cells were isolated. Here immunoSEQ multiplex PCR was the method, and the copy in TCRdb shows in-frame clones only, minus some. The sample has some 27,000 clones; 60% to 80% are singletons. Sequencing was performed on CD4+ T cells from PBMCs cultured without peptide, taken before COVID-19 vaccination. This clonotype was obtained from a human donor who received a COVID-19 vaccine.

CDR3 sequence: CASFWQPKSGNTIYF. CDR3 sequence (DNA): TGTGCCAGCTTTTGGCAGCCGAAATCTGGAAACACCATATATTTT. The chain is built from TRBV5-8 and TRBJ1-3; the D is unclear. The V gene's germline CDR1 is SGHTS and CDR2 YDEGEE. The CDR3 runs 15 residues. The ends were cut back, 7 bases at V and 1 base at J, with 15 bases in the middle.